A selection of T cell receptor beta chains follows, all from one sample in a study of cytomegalovirus exposure and HLA in healthy donors. Profiling relied on immunoSEQ multiplex PCR, and the TCRdb table lists in-frame clones only, not all of them. The sample includes around 170,000 clones, 84% of them seen just once. Sample: PBMCs. The receptors were sampled from a woman between 50 and 59 years old in good health and CMV-seropositive. CDR3s include the opening cysteine and the closing phenylalanine or tryptophan. Fields, in order: V gene, D gene, clone size, J gene, CDR3 DNA, CDR3 protein. D genes are given only for firm matches. Size is omitted from some rows. Given values are once, few, many or a class for expanded clones.

v_call: TRBV27; d_call: NA; clone_size: NA; j_call: TRBJ2-3; cdr3_nt: TGTGCCAGCAGTACAGGGGAGGAAGGCGGCACAGATACGCAGTATTTT; cdr3_aa: CASSTGEEGGTDTQYF
v_call: TRBV10-3; d_call: NA; clone_size: NA; j_call: TRBJ2-2; cdr3_nt: TGTGCCATCAGTAGGGGGACCGGGGAGCTGTTTTTT; cdr3_aa: CAISRGTGELFF
v_call: TRBV5-6; d_call: NA; clone_size: NA; j_call: TRBJ2-5; cdr3_nt: TGTGCCAGCAGCTTCGCAGGCCCAGGGCAAGAGACCCAGTACTTC; cdr3_aa: CASSFAGPGQETQYF
v_call: TRBV10-3; d_call: TRBD1; clone_size: NA; j_call: TRBJ2-7; cdr3_nt: TGTGCCATCACCAGGGACAGGGGGCTAGGGGAGCAGTACTTC; cdr3_aa: CAITRDRGLGEQYF
v_call: TRBV5-1; d_call: NA; clone_size: NA; j_call: TRBJ1-5; cdr3_nt: TGCGCCAGCAGCTTGGAAGGGAGCCAGCCCCAGCATTTT; cdr3_aa: CASSLEGSQPQHF
v_call: TRBV5-1; d_call: NA; clone_size: NA; j_call: TRBJ1-1; cdr3_nt: TGCGCCAGCAGCTCGGACGGGGGGAACACTGAAGCTTTCTTT; cdr3_aa: CASSSDGGNTEAFF
v_call: TRBV30; d_call: NA; clone_size: NA; j_call: TRBJ2-3; cdr3_nt: TGTGCCTGGAGTTTTCAGACTAGGATGGATACGCAGTATTTT; cdr3_aa: CAWSFQTRMDTQYF
v_call: TRBV6-6; d_call: TRBD1; clone_size: NA; j_call: TRBJ1-5; cdr3_nt: TGTGCCAGCAGGGACAGGGGGAGCAATCAGCCCCAGCATTTT; cdr3_aa: CASRDRGSNQPQHF
v_call: TRBV27; d_call: TRBD2; clone_size: NA; j_call: TRBJ2-1; cdr3_nt: TGTGCCAGCAGTTTTAAGGCGGGGGGACCCAATGAGCAGTTCTTC; cdr3_aa: CASSFKAGGPNEQFF
v_call: TRBV5-8; d_call: TRBD1; clone_size: once; j_call: TRBJ1-2; cdr3_nt: TGTGCCAGCAGCTACGGGACAGGCAACTATGGCTACACCTTC; cdr3_aa: CASSYGTGNYGYTF
v_call: TRBV6-1; d_call: NA; clone_size: NA; j_call: TRBJ1-2; cdr3_nt: TGTGCCAGCAGTGAAAGGGACTTTTATGGCTACACCTTC; cdr3_aa: CASSERDFYGYTF
v_call: TRBV11-2; d_call: TRBD2; clone_size: NA; j_call: TRBJ2-2; cdr3_nt: TGTGCCAGCAGCTTAGTGGGAGGGGAGCTGGCGGCCGGGGAGCTGTTTTTT; cdr3_aa: CASSLVGGELAAGELFF
v_call: TRBV11-2; d_call: TRBD2; clone_size: NA; j_call: TRBJ2-7; cdr3_nt: TGTGCCAGCAGCTCGACGGGACTAGTCTCCTACGAGCAGTACTTC; cdr3_aa: CASSSTGLVSYEQYF
v_call: TRBV29-1; d_call: TRBD1; clone_size: NA; j_call: TRBJ2-1; cdr3_nt: TGCAGCCTGAGGACAGGGCGATACAATGAGCAGTTCTTC; cdr3_aa: CSLRTGRYNEQFF
v_call: TRBV20-1; d_call: NA; clone_size: NA; j_call: TRBJ2-5; cdr3_nt: TGCAGTGTCGACACGGGAACGAGGCAGTACTTC; cdr3_aa: CSVDTGTRQYF
v_call: TRBV28; d_call: NA; clone_size: NA; j_call: TRBJ1-2; cdr3_nt: TGTGCCAGCAGTTTATGGGAGACAGCTCTTTATGGCTACACCTTC; cdr3_aa: CASSLWETALYGYTF
v_call: TRBV6-1; d_call: TRBD1; clone_size: once; j_call: TRBJ1-4; cdr3_nt: TGTGCCAGCAGTGAAATGGCAGGGGGCGCGGGAACTAATGAAAAACTGTTTTTT; cdr3_aa: CASSEMAGGAGTNEKLFF
v_call: TRBV28; d_call: NA; clone_size: NA; j_call: TRBJ2-2; cdr3_nt: TGTGCCAGCAGTTTTCGGAGGGTTGGTGCCGGGGAGCTGTTTTTT; cdr3_aa: CASSFRRVGAGELFF
v_call: TRBV6-5; d_call: TRBD1; clone_size: NA; j_call: TRBJ1-5; cdr3_nt: TGTGCCATCAGTCCTACAGGGGGCAGCAATCAGCCCCAGCATTTT; cdr3_aa: CAISPTGGSNQPQHF
v_call: TRBV15; d_call: NA; clone_size: NA; j_call: TRBJ1-1; cdr3_nt: TGTGCCACCAGCCCACAGGATCTAGGCGGGGCTGAAGCTTTCTTT; cdr3_aa: CATSPQDLGGAEAFF
v_call: TRBV9; d_call: NA; clone_size: few; j_call: TRBJ1-2; cdr3_nt: TGTGCCAGCAGCCGCGCGGGAGGGGCAGGGCAGTTTCTTGGCTACACCTTC; cdr3_aa: CASSRAGGAGQFLGYTF
v_call: TRBV5-1; d_call: NA; clone_size: once; j_call: TRBJ2-1; cdr3_nt: TGCGCCAGCAGCTTCCCTAACAATGAGCAGTTCTTC; cdr3_aa: CASSFPNNEQFF
v_call: TRBV9; d_call: TRBD1; clone_size: NA; j_call: TRBJ1-1; cdr3_nt: TGTGCCAGCAGCGTTTCTTCTGGGACAGGGTACCCTGAAGCTTTCTTT; cdr3_aa: CASSVSSGTGYPEAFF
v_call: TRBV10-3; d_call: NA; clone_size: NA; j_call: TRBJ2-7; cdr3_nt: TGTGCCATCAGTCTACAACAGGTGAGCGAGCAGTACTTC; cdr3_aa: CAISLQQVSEQYF
v_call: TRBV18; d_call: NA; clone_size: NA; j_call: TRBJ2-7; cdr3_nt: TGTGCCAGCTCACCGACAGGGAGGACCTACGAGCAGTACTTC; cdr3_aa: CASSPTGRTYEQYF
v_call: TRBV28; d_call: NA; clone_size: once; j_call: TRBJ2-5; cdr3_nt: TGTGCCACGATTAGCGAGCAAGAGACCCAGTACTTC; cdr3_aa: CATISEQETQYF
v_call: TRBV18; d_call: NA; clone_size: NA; j_call: TRBJ1-1; cdr3_nt: TGTGCCAGCTCACCAAGGGGTGGGAGGTTTGGCACTGAAGCTTTCTTT; cdr3_aa: CASSPRGGRFGTEAFF
v_call: TRBV5-1; d_call: TRBD2; clone_size: NA; j_call: TRBJ2-7; cdr3_nt: TGTGCCAGCAGCTTTGGACGGGGGGACGACGAGCAGTACTTC; cdr3_aa: CASSFGRGDDEQYF
v_call: TRBV14; d_call: NA; clone_size: NA; j_call: TRBJ2-1; cdr3_nt: TGTGCCAGCAGCCGACAGTACAATGAGCAGTTCTTC; cdr3_aa: CASSRQYNEQFF
v_call: TRBV28; d_call: NA; clone_size: NA; j_call: TRBJ1-3; cdr3_nt: TGTGCCAGCAGAACCGGGTCGGGAAACACCATATATTTT; cdr3_aa: CASRTGSGNTIYF
v_call: TRBV28; d_call: NA; clone_size: NA; j_call: TRBJ1-5; cdr3_nt: TGTGCCAGCAGCCAACTAGGCTATAGCAATCAGCCCCAGCATTTT; cdr3_aa: CASSQLGYSNQPQHF
v_call: TRBV5-5; d_call: TRBD1; clone_size: NA; j_call: TRBJ1-5; cdr3_nt: TGTGCCAGCAGCTCGGGACAGGGAACAAACAATCAGCCCCAGCATTTT; cdr3_aa: CASSSGQGTNNQPQHF
v_call: TRBV19; d_call: NA; clone_size: NA; j_call: TRBJ1-2; cdr3_nt: TGTGCCAGTAGTGTAGGACACGGAAACTATGGCTACACCTTC; cdr3_aa: CASSVGHGNYGYTF
v_call: TRBV7-9; d_call: NA; clone_size: NA; j_call: TRBJ2-7; cdr3_nt: TGTTCCAGCAGCTTAAATGCGGCCACCTACGAGCAGTACTTC; cdr3_aa: CSSSLNAATYEQYF
v_call: TRBV5-4; d_call: NA; clone_size: NA; j_call: TRBJ1-1; cdr3_nt: TGTGCCAGCAGCCTACAGAGAACTGAAGCTTTCTTT; cdr3_aa: CASSLQRTEAFF
v_call: TRBV15; d_call: NA; clone_size: NA; j_call: TRBJ2-7; cdr3_nt: TGTGCCACCAGCAGAGACAGGAGGGTGAGCTACGAGCAGTACTTC; cdr3_aa: CATSRDRRVSYEQYF
v_call: TRBV9; d_call: NA; clone_size: once; j_call: TRBJ2-2; cdr3_nt: TGTGCCAGCAGCGTAGCCGGACAGCTTAACACCGGGGAGCTGTTTTTT; cdr3_aa: CASSVAGQLNTGELFF